In this sample, the clone carrying this TCR beta chain turned up a few times. As yet, its antigen is unknown. This entry belongs to a study of sequential checkpoint blockade in melanoma. Study-level background: Randomization was 1:1 between first-line nivolumab→ipilimumab and ipilimumab→nivolumab. TCRbeta immunosequencing was performed on DNA from roughly 90 pretreatment melanoma tumor samples.

V dropped 0 bases and J dropped 4 bases, with 4 bases sitting between them. The CDR3 is 13 amino acids. The germline V gene encodes CDR1 MNHGY and CDR2 SAAAGT. Study observations and caveats: Patients with week-13 increases in T-cell fraction and clonality benefited about 30 times more often.

Treatment denoted: randomized to nivolumab then ipilimumab (arm A) or the reverse (arm B). DNA-damaging chemotherapy had not been given to any patient beforehand. Data came from immunoSEQ multiplex PCR; TCRdb stores just in-frame clones and leaves some out. The sample records some 22,000 clones, around 30% being singletons. The TCR comes from a human donor with melanoma. Sequenced material: tumor tissue (inferred from file names), taken from a patient given nivolumab and ipilimumab in sequence. This chain links TRBV6-8 with TRBJ1-5; D remains unclear. The CDR3 region is CASSYSINQPQHF. CDR3 DNA: TGTGCCAGCAGTTACTCAATTAATCAGCCCCAGCATTTT.